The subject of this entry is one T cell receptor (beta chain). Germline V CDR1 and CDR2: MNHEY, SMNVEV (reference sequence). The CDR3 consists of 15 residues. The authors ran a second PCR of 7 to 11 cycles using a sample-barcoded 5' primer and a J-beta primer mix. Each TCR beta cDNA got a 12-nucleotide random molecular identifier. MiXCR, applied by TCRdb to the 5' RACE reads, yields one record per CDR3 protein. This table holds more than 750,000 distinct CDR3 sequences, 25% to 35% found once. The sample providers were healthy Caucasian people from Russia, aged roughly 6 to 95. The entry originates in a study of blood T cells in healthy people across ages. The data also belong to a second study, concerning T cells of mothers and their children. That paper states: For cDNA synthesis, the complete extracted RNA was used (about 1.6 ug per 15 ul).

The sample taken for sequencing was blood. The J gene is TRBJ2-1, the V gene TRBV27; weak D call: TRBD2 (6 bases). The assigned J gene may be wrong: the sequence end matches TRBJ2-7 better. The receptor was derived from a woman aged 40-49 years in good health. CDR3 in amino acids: CASRSGESSYNEQYF. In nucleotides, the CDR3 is TGTGCCAGCAGGTCGGGGGAAAGCTCCTACAATGAGCAGTACTTC.